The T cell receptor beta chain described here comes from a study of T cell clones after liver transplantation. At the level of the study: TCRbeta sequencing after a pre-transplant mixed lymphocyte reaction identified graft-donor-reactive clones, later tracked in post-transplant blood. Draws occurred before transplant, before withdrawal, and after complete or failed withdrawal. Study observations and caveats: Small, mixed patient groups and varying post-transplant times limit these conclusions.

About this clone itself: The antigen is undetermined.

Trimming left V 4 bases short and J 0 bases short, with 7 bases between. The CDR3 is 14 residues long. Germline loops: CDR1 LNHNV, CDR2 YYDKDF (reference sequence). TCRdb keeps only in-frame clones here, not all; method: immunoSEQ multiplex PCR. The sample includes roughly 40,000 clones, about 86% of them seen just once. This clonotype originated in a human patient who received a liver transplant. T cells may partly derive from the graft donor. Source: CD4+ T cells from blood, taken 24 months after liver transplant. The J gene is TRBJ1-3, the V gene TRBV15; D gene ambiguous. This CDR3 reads CATSNHSSGNTIYF. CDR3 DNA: TGTGCCACCAGCAATCATAGCTCTGGAAACACCATATATTTT.